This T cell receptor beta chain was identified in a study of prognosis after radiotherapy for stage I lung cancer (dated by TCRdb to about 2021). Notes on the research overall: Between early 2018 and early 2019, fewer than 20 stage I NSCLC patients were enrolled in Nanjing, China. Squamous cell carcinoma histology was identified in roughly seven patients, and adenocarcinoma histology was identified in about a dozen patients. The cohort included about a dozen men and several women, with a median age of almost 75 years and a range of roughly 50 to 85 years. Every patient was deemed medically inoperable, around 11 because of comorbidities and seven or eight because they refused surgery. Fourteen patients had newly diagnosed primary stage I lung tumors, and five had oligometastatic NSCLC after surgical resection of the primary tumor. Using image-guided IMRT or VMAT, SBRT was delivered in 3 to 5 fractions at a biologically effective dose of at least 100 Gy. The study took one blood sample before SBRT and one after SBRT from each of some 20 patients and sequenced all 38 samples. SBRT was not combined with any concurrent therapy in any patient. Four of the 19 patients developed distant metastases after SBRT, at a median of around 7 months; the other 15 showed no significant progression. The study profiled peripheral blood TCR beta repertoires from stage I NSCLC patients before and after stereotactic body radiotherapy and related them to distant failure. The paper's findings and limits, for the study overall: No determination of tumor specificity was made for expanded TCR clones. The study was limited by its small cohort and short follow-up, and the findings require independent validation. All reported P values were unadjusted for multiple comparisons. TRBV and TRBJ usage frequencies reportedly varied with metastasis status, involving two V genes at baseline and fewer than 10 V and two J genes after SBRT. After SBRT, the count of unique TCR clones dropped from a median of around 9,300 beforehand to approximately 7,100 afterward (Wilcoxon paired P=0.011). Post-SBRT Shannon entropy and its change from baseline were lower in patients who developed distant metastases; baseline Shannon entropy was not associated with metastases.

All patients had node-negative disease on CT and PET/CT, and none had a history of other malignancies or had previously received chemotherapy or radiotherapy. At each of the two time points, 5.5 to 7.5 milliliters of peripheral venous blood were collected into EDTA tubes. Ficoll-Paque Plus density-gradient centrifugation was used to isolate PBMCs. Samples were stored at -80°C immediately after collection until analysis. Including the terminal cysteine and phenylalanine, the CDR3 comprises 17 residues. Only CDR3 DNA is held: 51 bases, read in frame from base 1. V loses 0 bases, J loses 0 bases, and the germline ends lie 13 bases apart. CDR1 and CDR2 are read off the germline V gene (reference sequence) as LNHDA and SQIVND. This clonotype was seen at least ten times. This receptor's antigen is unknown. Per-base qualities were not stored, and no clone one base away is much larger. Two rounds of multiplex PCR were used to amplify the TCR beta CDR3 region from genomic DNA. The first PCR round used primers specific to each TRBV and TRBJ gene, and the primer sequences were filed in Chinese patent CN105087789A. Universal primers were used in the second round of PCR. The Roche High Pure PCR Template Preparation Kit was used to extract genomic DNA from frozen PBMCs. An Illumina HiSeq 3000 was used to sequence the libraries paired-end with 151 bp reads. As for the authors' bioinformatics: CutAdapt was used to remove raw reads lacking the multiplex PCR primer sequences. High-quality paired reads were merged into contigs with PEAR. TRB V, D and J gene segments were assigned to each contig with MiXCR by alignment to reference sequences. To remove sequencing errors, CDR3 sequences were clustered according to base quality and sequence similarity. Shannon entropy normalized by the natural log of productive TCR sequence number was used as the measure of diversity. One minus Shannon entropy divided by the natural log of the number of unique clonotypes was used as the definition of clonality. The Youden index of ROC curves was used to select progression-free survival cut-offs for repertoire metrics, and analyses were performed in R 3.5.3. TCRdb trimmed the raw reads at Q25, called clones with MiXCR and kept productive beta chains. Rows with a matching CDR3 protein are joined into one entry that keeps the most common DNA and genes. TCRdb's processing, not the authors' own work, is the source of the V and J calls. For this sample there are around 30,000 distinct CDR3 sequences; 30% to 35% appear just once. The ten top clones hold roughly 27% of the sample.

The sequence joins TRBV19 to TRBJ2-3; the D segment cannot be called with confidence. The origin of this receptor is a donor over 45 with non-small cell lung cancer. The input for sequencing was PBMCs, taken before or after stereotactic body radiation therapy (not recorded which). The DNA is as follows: TGTGCCAGTAGTATAGAGTTTTTCGGGCCCAGCACAGATACGCAGTATTTT. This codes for CASSIEFFGPSTDTQYF.